The 32 T cell receptor beta chains in this list originate from one sample, sequenced in a study of human T cells and chemical hapten exposure. TCRdb reanalysed the RACE reads using MiXCR and keeps one entry per CDR3 protein. This sample has 100,000 or so distinct CDR3 sequences, with 30% to 35% found just once. Time point indicated: patch test 3, about 24 weeks after DPC sensitization. Specified treatment: therapeutic diphenylcyclopropenone sensitization with weekly scalp DPC. The starting material was whole blood, obtained in connection with sensitization to the hapten diphenylcyclopropenone (DPC). These receptor sequences come from a middle-aged man with alopecia areata. Some clones in this sample may be carry-over from other donors' samples.

The rearrangement uses TRBV20-1 and TRBJ1-2; D unclear. This CDR3 region has 14 residues. Germline values: CDR1 DFQATT, CDR2 SNEGSKA (reference sequence). Trimming shortened V by 7 bases and J by 4 bases, and 19 bases separated the two germline ends. CDR3 in DNA: TGCAGTGTACTGTTGGGTGTGGGTAGCTATGGCTACACCTTC. It yields the protein CSVLLGVGSYGYTF.

The table lists this clonotype with a few counts. The J gene is TRBJ2-7, the V gene TRBV3-2; TRBD2 is the table's D call, not checked against the DNA. TRBV3-2 is labeled a pseudogene. This CDR3 is 14 amino acids long. CDR3 in DNA: TGTGCCAGCTACTCCGGACTAGCGAGCGACGAGCAGTACGTC. It specifies CASYSGLASDEQYV.

This clonotype was seen more than once but under ten times. The chain carries TRBV15 and TRBJ2-1; 8 bases line up with TRBD1. CDR3 length: 17 residues. After removal of 2 bases from V and 6 bases from J, the junction contained 12 bases not matched to a gene. CDR1 and CDR2 (germline): LNHNV, YYDKDF (reference sequence). CDR3 amino acids: CATSRTLTGAGPNEQFF. The CDR3 nucleotides read TGTGCCACCAGCAGAACCCTGACAGGGGCAGGCCCCAATGAGCAGTTCTTC.

This clonotype was seen a few times. The V call is TRBV20-1, the J call TRBJ2-7; TRBD1 matches 10 bases. Unmatched junction bases numbered 10, after V lost 5 bases and J lost 12 bases. The CDR3 length is 12 residues. CDR1 is DFQATT and CDR2 is SNEGSKA in the germline V gene (reference sequence). CDR3 DNA: TGCAGTGCTGAGGGCACGACAGGGGGCGCGTACTTC. This sequence encodes CSAEGTTGGAYF.

This rearrangement joins TRBV21-1 to TRBJ1-3. TRBV21-1 is shown as a pseudogene. The CDR3 loop spans 15 amino acids. CDR3 in amino acids: CASSKGGEGMYTIYF. The DNA for the CDR3 is TGTGCCAGCAGCAAAGGTGGGGAGGGGATGTACACCATATATTTT.

V and J are TRBV6-1 and TRBJ2-7, with 13 bases aligning to TRBD2. Germline V lookup: CDR1 MNHNS, CDR2 SASEGT. The CDR3 is 18 residues long. Trimming cost V 3 bases and J 3 bases; bases outside gene matches: 11. This CDR3 reads CASSEGLAGSPPHYEQYV. Here the CDR3 DNA reads TGTGCCAGCAGTGAGGGACTAGCGGGATCCCCTCCCCACTACGAGCAGTACGTC.

This clonotype showed up just once. V usage is TRBV18 and J usage is TRBJ2-1; 8 bases agree with TRBD2. The CDR3 runs to 16 residues. V lost 2 bases and J lost 3; bases outside the gene matches: 6. Germline V gene lookup returns CDR1 KGHSH and CDR2 LQKENI. DNA for the CDR3: TGTGCCAGCTCACCATATAGCGGGGTTGGCTACAATGAGCAGTTCTTC. Its translation: CASSPYSGVGYNEQFF.

This chain uses TRBV7-2 with TRBJ2-3; D remains unclear. Trimming shortened V by 1 base and J by 5 bases, and 7 bases separated the two germline ends. CDR1 is SGHTA, CDR2 FQGNSA, per germline. The CDR3 extends over 13 amino acids. The CDR3 DNA follows: TGTGCCAGCAGCTTAGGGGTATTAGATACGCAGTATTTT. This encodes CASSLGVLDTQYF.

This chain uses TRBV5-4 with TRBJ1-1; weak D call: TRBD1 (6 bases). Germline V gene data show CDR1 as SGHNT and CDR2 as YYREEE (reference sequence). The V and J ends lost 2 bases and 8 bases respectively, with 16 bases between them. CDR3 length equals 14 residues. The DNA of the CDR3 is TGTGCCAGCAGCTTCTCCGGGACACGAGGAGAAGCTTTCTTT. Translating gives CASSFSGTRGEAFF.

The sample holds a few counts of this clonotype. This chain links TRBV6-2 or TRBV6-3 with TRBJ2-2; 7 nucleotides match TRBD2. The CDR3 spans 15 residues. Looked up from germline, CDR1 is MNHEY and CDR2 is SVGEGT. Losses at the gene ends were 7 bases for V and 4 bases for J; bases not matched to a gene: 9. CDR3 nucleotides: TGTGCCAGCACCTCGTCACTAGCGCTCACCGGGGAGCTGTTTTTT. This codes for CASTSSLALTGELFF.

This clonotype occurred a few times. The chain has TRBV20-1 and TRBJ2-6; a possible D gene is TRBD1 (7 bases). The length of the CDR3 is 17 residues. The V and J ends lost 4 bases and 2 bases respectively, with 18 bases between them. The germline V gene has CDR1 DFQATT and CDR2 SNEGSKA (reference sequence). The CDR3 loop reads CSAIFRTGGTGANVLTF. As DNA, the CDR3 is TGCAGTGCTATCTTTAGGACAGGAGGGACTGGGGCCAACGTCCTGACTTTC.

The chain combines TRBV20-1 with TRBJ2-3; 12 bases line up with TRBD2. V lost 5 bases to trimming and J lost 3 bases; unmatched junction nucleotides: 6. Per the germline V gene, CDR1 is DFQATT and CDR2 is SNEGSKA (reference sequence). The CDR3 totals 15 residues. The CDR3: CSAPLTSGSTDTQYF. The CDR3 DNA sequence: TGCAGTGCTCCCCTGACTAGCGGGAGTACAGATACGCAGTATTTT.

This clonotype appeared a few times. The gene calls are TRBV7-4 and TRBJ2-1; perhaps TRBD2 as D (6 bases). Germline V CDR1 and CDR2: SGHVT, SQSDAQ. V was pared by 7 bases and J by 10 bases, with 23 bases between. CDR3 length: 15 residues. The CDR3 region is CASTWCGEEMREQFF. CDR3 nucleotide sequence: TGTGCCAGCACCTGGTGTGGGGAGGAAATGAGGGAGCAGTTCTTC.

This clonotype was counted a few times. J is TRBJ2-5 and V is TRBV7-3; the D gene is possibly TRBD1 (5 bases). The CDR3 length is 15 residues. The germline gives CDR1 SGHTA, CDR2 FQGTGA. V lost 1 base to trimming and J lost 1 base, with 10 bases between them. CDR3 residues: CASSLKTGPQETQYF. In DNA, the CDR3 is TGTGCCAGCAGCTTAAAAACAGGCCCCCAAGAGACCCAGTACTTC.

This clonotype was found a few times. The chain carries TRBV7-2 and TRBJ1-5; 7 positions match TRBD1. This CDR3 has 15 residues. Looked up from germline, CDR1 is SGHTA and CDR2 is FQGNSA. The J segment lost 6 bases and the V segment lost 5 bases, leaving 10 bases of the junction unmatched. CDR3 bases: TGTGCCAGCAGCATAACGACAGGGCTGGGTCAGCCCCAGCATTTT. This gives the protein CASSITTGLGQPQHF.

V and J are TRBV29-1 and TRBJ2-2; D gene unclear. The CDR3 covers 13 residues. Germline V CDR1 and CDR2: SQVTM, ANQGSEA. V shed 1 base and J shed 7 bases, with 10 bases lying between them. CDR3 DNA: TGCAGCGTTGAAGCTAGACTGGGCGGGGAGCTGTTTTTT. The encoded protein is CSVEARLGGELFF.

The chain recombines TRBV6-5 with TRBJ1-5; TRBD1 aligns across 7 bases. From germline, CDR1 is MNHEY and CDR2 SVGAGI. V shed 6 bases and J 4 bases; nucleotides not matched to a gene: 6. The CDR3 runs 14 residues. CDR3 in amino acids: CASRGGQANQPQHF. DNA for the CDR3: TGTGCCAGCAGGGGAGGACAGGCAAATCAGCCCCAGCATTTT.

This clonotype was detected only a few times. J is TRBJ2-2 and V is TRBV4-2, with TRBD2 matching 9 bases. V dropped 0 bases and J dropped 2; count of bases not matched to a gene: 4. The germline gives CDR1 LGHNA, CDR2 YNFKEQ. The CDR3 has 17 residues. CDR3 protein: CASSQETSGINTGELFF. The CDR3 region has the DNA TGTGCCAGCAGCCAAGAGACTAGCGGAATAAACACCGGGGAGCTGTTTTTT.

The chain has TRBV4-3 and TRBJ2-3; D possibly corresponds to TRBD1 (6 bases). Germline values: CDR1 LGHNA, CDR2 YSLEER. Trimming removed 7 bases from V and 2 bases from J, with 25 bases in between. The CDR3 covers 18 residues. CDR3 in DNA: TGCGCCAGCACCCCACCGAGACAGGAGAAATTTGCCACAGATACGCAGTATTTT. This translates into CASTPPRQEKFATDTQYF.

This clonotype has just one count. V gene TRBV6-2 or TRBV6-3 combines with J gene TRBJ2-1, with D uncertain. CDR3 length: 16 amino acids. CDR1 and CDR2 from the germline V gene are MNHEY and SVGEGT. V was cut by 4 bases and J by 0 bases, with 13 bases left in between. DNA of the CDR3: TGTGCCAGCAGTTTCCCGGGTGCCAGCTCCTACAATGAGCAGTTCTTC. Its translation is CASSFPGASSYNEQFF.

The V gene is TRBV24-1, the J gene TRBJ2-1; TRBD2 matches 7 bases. There are 19 residues in the CDR3. Trimming at V came to 3 bases and at J to 7 bases, leaving 20 bases not matched to a gene. CDR1 is KGHDR, CDR2 SFDVKD, per germline. The CDR3 loop is CATSDPPLAGRAVINEQFF. The CDR3 DNA reads TGTGCCACCAGTGATCCCCCCCTTGCGGGGAGGGCCGTTATAAATGAGCAGTTCTTC.

In its sample, this clonotype was seen a few times. The V call is TRBV7-9, the J call TRBJ2-1; D ambiguous. CDR3 length: 14 amino acids. Germline loops: CDR1 SEHNR, CDR2 FQNEAQ (reference sequence). The V gene lost 3 bases and the J gene lost 2 bases, with 8 bases spanning the gap. The CDR3 protein is CASSLVRTYNEQFF. The CDR3 DNA is TGTGCCAGCAGCTTGGTTCGGACCTACAATGAGCAGTTCTTC.

The chain employs TRBV29-1 and TRBJ2-6; TRBD2 is a possible D gene (5 bases). CDR3 size: 15 residues. Germline V lookup: CDR1 SQVTM, CDR2 ANQGSEA. Trimming shortened V by 4 bases and J by 0 bases, and 10 bases separated the two germline ends. DNA for the CDR3: TGCAGCGTTGTGTTCGGGGTCTCTGGGGCCAACGTCCTGACTTTC. This translates into CSVVFGVSGANVLTF.

V and J are TRBV5-1 and TRBJ1-4; maybe TRBD1 (5 bases). The CDR3 spans 16 residues. Germline assignment: CDR1 SGHRS and CDR2 YFSETQ. V was clipped by 1 base and J by 7 bases, with 17 bases between them. The CDR3 DNA is TGCGCCAGCAGCTTGTTTACAGGAACACGGGGTGAAAAACTGTTTTTT. The encoded protein is CASSLFTGTRGEKLFF.

This chain uses TRBV9 with TRBJ2-6, with 10 positions matching TRBD2. Germline V lookup: CDR1 SGDLS, CDR2 YYNGEE. V dropped 3 bases and J dropped 0; count of bases not matched to a gene: 6. CDR3 size: 18 residues. CDR3 DNA sequence: TGTGCCAGCAGCGGTAGCGGGGGGCTCGGCTCTGGGGCCAACGTCCTGACTTTC. This codes for CASSGSGGLGSGANVLTF.

V usage is TRBV25-1 and J usage is TRBJ2-3; no clear D gene. Germline-derived CDR1 and CDR2 are MGHDK and SYGVNS. The ends were cut back, 0 bases at V and 2 bases at J, with 9 bases in the middle. The CDR3 runs to 15 residues. The CDR3 region has the DNA TGTGCCAGCAGTGAATACGACTCTACCACAGATACGCAGTATTTT. Translated, it gives CASSEYDSTTDTQYF.

This CDR3 reads CAWSVHRGGTDTQYF. The CDR3 coding sequence is TGTGCCTGGAGTGTACACAGGGGAGGGACAGATACGCAGTATTTT. The rearrangement joins TRBV30 to TRBJ2-3; either TRBD1 or TRBD2 may fit D (7 bases each). The germline V gene has CDR1 GTSNPN and CDR2 SVGIG (reference sequence). This CDR3 has 15 amino acids. V was shortened by 0 bases and J by 3 bases, with 13 bases between the two germline ends.

The gene calls are TRBV20-1 and TRBJ2-5, with D uncertain. Germline V CDR1 and CDR2: DFQATT, SNEGSKA (reference sequence). Between the trimmed V and J ends, which lost 4 bases and 0 bases, there was a span of 6 bases. The CDR3 sequence is 12 residues long. CDR3 in DNA: TGCAGTGCTAAGCAGTACCAAGAGACCCAGTACTTC. Translating gives CSAKQYQETQYF.

The V and J genes are TRBV5-7 and TRBJ2-4; D uncertain. TRBV5-7 is annotated as an ORF whose role is uncertain. This CDR3 region has 14 residues. The V end was cut by 5 bases, the J end by 4 bases, with 13 bases between. CDR3 in amino acids: CASSTGRRKNIQYF. In nucleotides, the CDR3 is TGTGCCAGCAGTACGGGTAGGAGAAAAAACATTCAGTACTTC.

This clonotype was found a few times. The J gene is TRBJ2-4, the V gene TRBV6-2 or TRBV6-3, with a tentative D call TRBD1 (5 bases). The ends were cut back, 0 bases at V and 5 bases at J, with 5 bases in the middle. CDR1 and CDR2 (germline): MNHEY, SVGEGT. The CDR3 is made up of 13 amino acids. This chain's CDR3 is CASSYSTENIQYF. Written as DNA, the CDR3 is TGTGCCAGCAGTTACTCGACAGAAAACATTCAGTACTTC.

This clonotype was observed a few times. This chain joins TRBV10-3 and TRBJ2-5, with D possibly TRBD1 on 6 matching bases. Germline-derived CDR1 and CDR2 are ENHRY and SYGVKD. With 8 bases removed from V and 4 bases from J, the gap between germline ends came to 14 bases. CDR3 length equals 13 residues. The CDR3 here is CAIGETGPETQYF. CDR3 DNA: TGTGCCATCGGAGAAACAGGGCCAGAGACCCAGTACTTC.

This clonotype turned up a few times. This chain connects TRBV7-2 to TRBJ2-7; D unresolved. Germline CDR1 is SGHTA and CDR2 is FQGNSA. Between the trimmed V and J ends, which lost 2 bases and 4 bases, there was a span of 6 bases. The CDR3 loop spans 12 amino acids. CDR3 sequence (DNA): TGTGCCAGCAGCTTAACGAGGTACGAGCAGTACTTC. Translation gives CASSLTRYEQYF.